This T cell receptor beta chain originates from a study of control samples from healthy donors and cancer patients. The assay was immunoSEQ multiplex PCR, and TCRdb's table has in-frame clones only and misses some. Here the sample spans approximately 170,000 clones, 80% to 95% being singletons. The receptor's source is a woman between 25 and 40 years old in good health. Material: blood.

CDR3 nucleotide sequence: TGTGCCAGCAGCGTAGTTAGCAAGGAGCAGTTCTTC. Encoded protein: CASSVVSKEQFF. The chain employs TRBV9 and TRBJ2-1; D uncertain. Trimming removed 0 bases from V and 10 bases from J, with 8 bases in between. CDR3 length: 12 residues. Germline values: CDR1 SGDLS, CDR2 YYNGEE.